Described below is a single TCR beta chain sequence and its context. Antigen unknown. This record comes from a study of cytomegalovirus exposure and HLA in healthy donors. Across the whole study: A prior study identified 90 million to 120 million unique TCR beta sequences from roughly 180 million T cells. Study-level results: According to an earlier analysis, most TCR beta V segments yielded productive rearrangements about 90% or about 30% of the time.

Germline V gene sequence: CDR1 SGHRS, CDR2 YFSETQ. The CDR3 consists of 13 residues. The V end lost 3 bases, the J end lost 2 bases, and 9 bases lay between the germline ends. 13 Jbeta primers and 60 Vbeta primers were used for the PCR. Profiling relied on immunoSEQ multiplex PCR, and the TCRdb table lists in-frame clones only, not all of them. The sample has 55,000 to 85,000 clones, more than 70% seen once. The origin of this receptor is a woman in her thirties or forties in good health and CMV-seropositive. The V call is TRBV5-1, the J call TRBJ2-7; D gene uncertain. Input material: PBMCs. CDR3: CASSSQVTYEQYF. The CDR3 DNA follows: TGCGCCAGCAGCTCCCAGGTAACCTACGAGCAGTACTTC.